The entry below gives a single T cell receptor beta chain sequence along with its context. The data were taken from a study of blood T cell repertoires in COVID-19. As for the study in general: Donors in the United States, Italy and Spain gave samples during acute or convalescent COVID-19. Sources were T cells, B-cell-depleted T cells, or PBMCs; the material itself was cDNA or gDNA.

Trimming cost V 0 bases and J 1 base, with 10 bases left between them. Germline V CDR1 and CDR2: SGHDN, FVKESK. The CDR3 is made up of 15 amino acids. Authors' data handling: Amplification of reference gene primers was used by the study to estimate nucleated cell counts. Method: immunoSEQ multiplex PCR; TCRdb's copy keeps in-frame clones and lacks some. Clone size and V and J calls were adopted from that table, with D and trimming inferred from the DNA. The sample shows tens of thousands of clones, 70% to 90% of them seen only once. The TCR comes from an older woman with active COVID-19. The chain couples TRBV14 to TRBJ2-7; D possibly corresponds to TRBD1 (5 bases). Specimen: peripheral blood. The CDR3 sequence: CASSQDPRVSYEQYF. DNA of the CDR3: TGTGCCAGCAGCCAAGATCCCAGGGTTTCCTACGAGCAGTACTTC.